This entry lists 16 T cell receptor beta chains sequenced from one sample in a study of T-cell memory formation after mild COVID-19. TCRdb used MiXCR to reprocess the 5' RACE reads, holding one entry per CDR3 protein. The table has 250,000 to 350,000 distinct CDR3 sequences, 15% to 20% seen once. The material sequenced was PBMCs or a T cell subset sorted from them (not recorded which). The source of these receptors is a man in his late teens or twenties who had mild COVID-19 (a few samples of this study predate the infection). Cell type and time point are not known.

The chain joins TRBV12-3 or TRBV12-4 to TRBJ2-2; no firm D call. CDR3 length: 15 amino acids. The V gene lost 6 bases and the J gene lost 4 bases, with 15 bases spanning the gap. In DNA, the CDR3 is TGTGCCAGCAGCCAGACAACCTTGGTCACCGGGGAGCTGTTTTTT. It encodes CASSQTTLVTGELFF.

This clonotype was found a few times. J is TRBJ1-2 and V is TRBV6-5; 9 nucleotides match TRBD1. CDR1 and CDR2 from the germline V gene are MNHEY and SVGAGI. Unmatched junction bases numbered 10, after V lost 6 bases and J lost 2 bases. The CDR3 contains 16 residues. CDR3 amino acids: CASRDWGTGTNYGYTF. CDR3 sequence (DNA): TGTGCCAGCAGAGACTGGGGGACAGGGACAAACTATGGCTACACCTTC.

The CDR3 sequence is CASSLARLNTEAFF. The DNA of the CDR3 is TGCGCCAGCAGCTTGGCTCGCCTGAACACTGAAGCTTTCTTT. The chain links TRBV5-1 to TRBJ1-1; D not certain. Germline values: CDR1 SGHRS, CDR2 YFSETQ. This CDR3 comprises 14 residues. V dropped 0 bases and J dropped 0 bases, with 6 bases sitting between them.

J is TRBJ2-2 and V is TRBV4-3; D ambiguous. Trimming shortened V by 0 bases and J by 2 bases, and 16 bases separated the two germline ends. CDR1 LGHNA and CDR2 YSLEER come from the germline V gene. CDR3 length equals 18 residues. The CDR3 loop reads CASSQERPTVINTGELFF. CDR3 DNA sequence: TGCGCCAGCAGCCAAGAACGACCGACGGTGATTAACACCGGGGAGCTGTTTTTT.

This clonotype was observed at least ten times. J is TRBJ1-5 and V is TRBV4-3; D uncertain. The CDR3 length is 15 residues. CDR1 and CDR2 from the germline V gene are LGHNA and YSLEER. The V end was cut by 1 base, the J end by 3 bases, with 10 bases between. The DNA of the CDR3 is TGCGCCAGCAGCCAAGCCTCGGGCCACAATCAGCCCCAGCATTTT. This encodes CASSQASGHNQPQHF.

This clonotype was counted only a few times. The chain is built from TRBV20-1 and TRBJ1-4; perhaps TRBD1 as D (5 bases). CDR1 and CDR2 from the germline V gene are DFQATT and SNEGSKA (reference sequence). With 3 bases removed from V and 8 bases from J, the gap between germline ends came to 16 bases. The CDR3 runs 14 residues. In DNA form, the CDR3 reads TGCAGTGCTAGCTTTCGGCAGGGACGGGAAAAACTGTTTTTT. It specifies CSASFRQGREKLFF.

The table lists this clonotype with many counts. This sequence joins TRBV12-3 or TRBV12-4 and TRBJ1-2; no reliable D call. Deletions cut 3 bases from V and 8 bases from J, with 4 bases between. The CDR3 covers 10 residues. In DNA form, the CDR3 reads TGTGCCAGCAGTTTTTCCGGCTACACCTTC. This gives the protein CASSFSGYTF.

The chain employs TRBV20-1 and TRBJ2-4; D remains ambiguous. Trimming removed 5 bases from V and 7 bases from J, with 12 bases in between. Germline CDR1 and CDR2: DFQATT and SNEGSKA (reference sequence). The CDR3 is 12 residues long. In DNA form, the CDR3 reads TGCAGTGCTCCTCGGGCGGAGAACATTCAGTACTTC. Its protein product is CSAPRAENIQYF.

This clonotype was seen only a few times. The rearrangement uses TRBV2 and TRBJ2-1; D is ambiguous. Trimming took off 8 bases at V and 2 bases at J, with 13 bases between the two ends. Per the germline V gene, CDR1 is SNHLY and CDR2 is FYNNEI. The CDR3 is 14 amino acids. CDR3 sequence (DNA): TGTGCCAGCGAGGCCTCTGGCCCCTACAATGAGCAGTTCTTC. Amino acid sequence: CASEASGPYNEQFF.

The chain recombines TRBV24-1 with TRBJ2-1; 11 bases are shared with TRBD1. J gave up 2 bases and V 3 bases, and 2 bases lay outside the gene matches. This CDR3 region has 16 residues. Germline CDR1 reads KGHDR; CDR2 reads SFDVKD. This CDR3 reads CATSDGQGAAYNEQFF. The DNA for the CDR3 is TGTGCCACCAGTGATGGACAGGGGGCGGCCTACAATGAGCAGTTCTTC.

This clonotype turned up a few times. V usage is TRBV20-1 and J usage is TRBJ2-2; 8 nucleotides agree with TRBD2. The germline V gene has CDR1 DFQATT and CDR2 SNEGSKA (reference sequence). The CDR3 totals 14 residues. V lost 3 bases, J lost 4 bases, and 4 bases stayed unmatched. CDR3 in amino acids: CSASVGGATGELFF. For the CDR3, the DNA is TGCAGTGCTAGCGTCGGGGGGGCCACCGGGGAGCTGTTTTTT.

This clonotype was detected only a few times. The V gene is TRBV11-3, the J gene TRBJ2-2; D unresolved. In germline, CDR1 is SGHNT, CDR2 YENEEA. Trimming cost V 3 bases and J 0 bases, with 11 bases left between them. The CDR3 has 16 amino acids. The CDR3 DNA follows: TGTGCCAGCAGCTTGCTGATGGCCTCGAACACCGGGGAGCTGTTTTTT. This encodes CASSLLMASNTGELFF.

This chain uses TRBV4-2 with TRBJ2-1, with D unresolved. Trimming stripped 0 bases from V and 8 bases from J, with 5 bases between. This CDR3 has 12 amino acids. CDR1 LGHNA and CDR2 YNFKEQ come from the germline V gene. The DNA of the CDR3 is TGTGCCAGCAGCCAAGAAGCCCATGAGCAGTTCTTC. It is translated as CASSQEAHEQFF.

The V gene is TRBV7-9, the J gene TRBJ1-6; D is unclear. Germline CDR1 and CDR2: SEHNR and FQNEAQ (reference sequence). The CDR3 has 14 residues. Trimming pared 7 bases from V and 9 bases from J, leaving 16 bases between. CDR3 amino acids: CASTPKGSFSPLHF. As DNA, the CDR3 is TGTGCCAGCACCCCTAAAGGGTCATTTTCACCCCTCCACTTT.

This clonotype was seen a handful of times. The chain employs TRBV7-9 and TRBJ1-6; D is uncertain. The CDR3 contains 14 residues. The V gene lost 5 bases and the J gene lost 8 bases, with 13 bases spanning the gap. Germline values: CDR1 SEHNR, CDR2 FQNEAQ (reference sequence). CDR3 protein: CASSEEIRDSPLHF. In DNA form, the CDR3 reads TGTGCCAGCAGCGAGGAGATTCGGGATTCACCCCTCCACTTT. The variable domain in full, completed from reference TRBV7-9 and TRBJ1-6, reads DTGVSQNPRHKITKRGQNVTFRCDPISEHNRLYWYRQTLGQGPEFLTYFQNEAQLEKSRLLSDRFSAERPKGSFSTLEIQRTEQGDSAMYLCASSEEIRDSPLHFGNGTRLTVT.

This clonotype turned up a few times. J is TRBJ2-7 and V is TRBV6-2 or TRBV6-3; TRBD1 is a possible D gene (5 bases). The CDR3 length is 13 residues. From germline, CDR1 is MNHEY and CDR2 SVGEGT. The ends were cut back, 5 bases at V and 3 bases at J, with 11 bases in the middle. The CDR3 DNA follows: TGTGCCAGCAGTCCCATACAGGTCTACGAGCAGTACTTC. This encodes CASSPIQVYEQYF.